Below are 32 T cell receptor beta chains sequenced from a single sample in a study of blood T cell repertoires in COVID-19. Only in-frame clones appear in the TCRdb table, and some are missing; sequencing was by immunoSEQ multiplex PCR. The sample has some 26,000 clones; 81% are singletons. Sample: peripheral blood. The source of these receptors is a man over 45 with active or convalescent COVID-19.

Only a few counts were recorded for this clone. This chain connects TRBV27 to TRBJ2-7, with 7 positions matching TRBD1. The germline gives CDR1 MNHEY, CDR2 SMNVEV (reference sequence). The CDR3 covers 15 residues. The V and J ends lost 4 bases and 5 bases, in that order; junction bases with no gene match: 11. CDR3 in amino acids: CASSSLTGQFNEQYF. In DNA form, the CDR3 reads TGTGCCAGCAGTTCTTTGACAGGGCAGTTCAACGAGCAGTACTTC.

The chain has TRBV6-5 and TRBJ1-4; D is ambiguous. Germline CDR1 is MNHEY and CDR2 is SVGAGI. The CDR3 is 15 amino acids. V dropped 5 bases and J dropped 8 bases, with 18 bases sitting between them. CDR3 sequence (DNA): TGTGCCAGCAGTACCCAGCCAAACCCGGGGGAAAAACTGTTTTTT. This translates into CASSTQPNPGEKLFF.

The CDR3 DNA is TGCGCCAGCAGCAACCGACTAGCTGGCACAGATACGCAGTATTTT. Translating it yields CASSNRLAGTDTQYF. This chain links TRBV5-1 with TRBJ2-3; TRBD2 aligns across 7 bases. Germline CDR1 is SGHRS and CDR2 is YFSETQ. The J segment lost 1 base and the V segment lost 4 bases, leaving 6 bases of the junction unmatched. CDR3 length: 15 residues.

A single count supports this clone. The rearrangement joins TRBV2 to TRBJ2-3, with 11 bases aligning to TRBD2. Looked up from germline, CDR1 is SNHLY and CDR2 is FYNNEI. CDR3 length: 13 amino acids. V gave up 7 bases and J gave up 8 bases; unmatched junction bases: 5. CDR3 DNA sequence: TGTGCCAGCAAGGGACTAGCGGAGATTACGCAGTATTTT. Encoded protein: CASKGLAEITQYF.

The CDR3 reads CASSEVQSNTGELFF. CDR3 bases: TGTGCCAGCAGTGAAGTACAGTCGAACACCGGGGAGCTGTTTTTT. This chain links TRBV2 with TRBJ2-2; D ambiguous. Germline-derived CDR1 and CDR2 are SNHLY and FYNNEI. CDR3 length: 15 amino acids. Trimming removed 1 base at V and 0 bases at J, with 6 bases between.

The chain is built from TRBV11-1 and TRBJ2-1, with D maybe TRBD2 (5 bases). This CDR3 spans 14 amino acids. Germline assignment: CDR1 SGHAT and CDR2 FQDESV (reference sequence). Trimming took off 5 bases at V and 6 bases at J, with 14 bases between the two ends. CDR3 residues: CASSPLPRGNEQFF. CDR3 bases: TGTGCCAGCAGCCCCCTCCCTCGGGGCAATGAGCAGTTCTTC.

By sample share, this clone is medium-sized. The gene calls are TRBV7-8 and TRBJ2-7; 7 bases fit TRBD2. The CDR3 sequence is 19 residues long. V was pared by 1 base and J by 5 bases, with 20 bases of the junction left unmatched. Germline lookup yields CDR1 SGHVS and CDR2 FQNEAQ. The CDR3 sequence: CASSLVAGLARESGDEQYF. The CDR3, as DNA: TGTGCCAGCAGCTTAGTTGCGGGGCTAGCGCGGGAGTCGGGGGACGAGCAGTACTTC.

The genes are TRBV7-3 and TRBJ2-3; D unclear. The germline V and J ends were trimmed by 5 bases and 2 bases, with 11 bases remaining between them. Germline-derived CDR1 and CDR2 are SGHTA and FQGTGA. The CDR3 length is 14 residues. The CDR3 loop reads CASSPLVSTDTQYF. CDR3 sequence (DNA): TGTGCCAGCAGCCCCCTCGTTTCCACAGATACGCAGTATTTT.

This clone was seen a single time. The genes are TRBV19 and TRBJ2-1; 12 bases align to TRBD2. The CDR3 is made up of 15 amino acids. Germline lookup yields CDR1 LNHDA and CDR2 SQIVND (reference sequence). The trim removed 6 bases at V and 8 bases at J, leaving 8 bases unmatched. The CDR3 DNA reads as TGTGCCAGTAGCCGACTAGCGGGAGCGAGCGATGAGCAGTTCTTC. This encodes CASSRLAGASDEQFF.

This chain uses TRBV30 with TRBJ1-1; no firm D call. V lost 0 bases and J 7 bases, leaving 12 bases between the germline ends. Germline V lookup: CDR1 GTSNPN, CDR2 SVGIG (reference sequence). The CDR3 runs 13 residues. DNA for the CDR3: TGTGCCTGGAGTGTACGAAGTCCAGGTGAAGCTTTCTTT. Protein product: CAWSVRSPGEAFF.

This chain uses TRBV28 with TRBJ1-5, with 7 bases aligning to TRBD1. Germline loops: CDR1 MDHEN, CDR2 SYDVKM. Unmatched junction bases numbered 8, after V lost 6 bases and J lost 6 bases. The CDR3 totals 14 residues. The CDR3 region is CASRLDRDAQPQHF. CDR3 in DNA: TGTGCCAGCAGGCTCGACAGGGATGCTCAGCCCCAGCATTTT.

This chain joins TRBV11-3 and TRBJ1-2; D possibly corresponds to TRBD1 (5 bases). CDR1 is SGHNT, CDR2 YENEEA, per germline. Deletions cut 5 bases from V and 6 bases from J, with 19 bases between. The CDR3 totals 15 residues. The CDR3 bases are TGTGCCAGCAGCCCGAGCGGGGCCCGGCCACATGGCTACACCTTC. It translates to CASSPSGARPHGYTF.

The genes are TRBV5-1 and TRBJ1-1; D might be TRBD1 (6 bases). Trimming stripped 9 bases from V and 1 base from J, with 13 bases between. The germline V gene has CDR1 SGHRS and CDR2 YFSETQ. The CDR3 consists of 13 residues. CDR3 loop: CATKQGPNTEAFF. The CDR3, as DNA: TGCGCCACCAAACAGGGACCGAACACTGAAGCTTTCTTT.

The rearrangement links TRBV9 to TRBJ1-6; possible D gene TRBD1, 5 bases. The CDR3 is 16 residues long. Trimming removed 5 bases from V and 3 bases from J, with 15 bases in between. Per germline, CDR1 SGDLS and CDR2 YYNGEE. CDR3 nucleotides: TGTGCCAGCAGTGCAGGGCCCTTGTTCTATAATTCACCCCTCCACTTT. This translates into CASSAGPLFYNSPLHF.

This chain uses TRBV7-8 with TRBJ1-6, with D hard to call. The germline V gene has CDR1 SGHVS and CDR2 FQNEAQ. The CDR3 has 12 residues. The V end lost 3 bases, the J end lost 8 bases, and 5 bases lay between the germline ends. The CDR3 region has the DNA TGTGCCAGCAGCTTCCCGGATTCACCCCTCCACTTT. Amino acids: CASSFPDSPLHF.

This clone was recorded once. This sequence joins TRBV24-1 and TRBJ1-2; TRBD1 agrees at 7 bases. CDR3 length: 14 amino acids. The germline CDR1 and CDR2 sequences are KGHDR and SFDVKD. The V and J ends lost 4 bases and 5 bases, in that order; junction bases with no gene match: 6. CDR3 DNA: TGTGCCACCAGTGAGGAGGGGACAGAATATGGCTACACCTTC. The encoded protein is CATSEEGTEYGYTF.

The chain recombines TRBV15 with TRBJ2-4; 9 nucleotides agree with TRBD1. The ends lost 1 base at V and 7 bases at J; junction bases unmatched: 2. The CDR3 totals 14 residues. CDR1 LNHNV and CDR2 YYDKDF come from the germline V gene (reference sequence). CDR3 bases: TGTGCCACCAGCAGAGCGGGGACAGGGAACATTCAGTACTTC. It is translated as CATSRAGTGNIQYF.

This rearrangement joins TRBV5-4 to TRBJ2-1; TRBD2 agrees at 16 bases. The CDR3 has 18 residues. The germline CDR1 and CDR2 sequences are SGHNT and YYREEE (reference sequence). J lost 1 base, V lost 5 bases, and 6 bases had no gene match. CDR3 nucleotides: TGTGCCAGCAGGCTGGGACTAGCGGGAGGGCCTTCCTACAATGAGCAGTTCTTC. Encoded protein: CASRLGLAGGPSYNEQFF.

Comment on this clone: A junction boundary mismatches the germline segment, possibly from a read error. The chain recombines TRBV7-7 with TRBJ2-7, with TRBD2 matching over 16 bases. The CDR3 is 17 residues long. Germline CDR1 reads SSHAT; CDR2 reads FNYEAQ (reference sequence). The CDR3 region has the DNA TGTGCTAGCAGCCCGGGACTAGCGGGAGGGCGACGCTACGAGCAGTACTTC. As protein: CASSPGLAGGRRYEQYF.

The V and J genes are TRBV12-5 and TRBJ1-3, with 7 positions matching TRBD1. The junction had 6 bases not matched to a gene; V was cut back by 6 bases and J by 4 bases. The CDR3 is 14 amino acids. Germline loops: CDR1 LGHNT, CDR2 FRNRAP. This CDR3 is CASGPGQAGNTIYF. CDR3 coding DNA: TGTGCTAGTGGGCCCGGACAGGCAGGAAACACCATATATTTT.

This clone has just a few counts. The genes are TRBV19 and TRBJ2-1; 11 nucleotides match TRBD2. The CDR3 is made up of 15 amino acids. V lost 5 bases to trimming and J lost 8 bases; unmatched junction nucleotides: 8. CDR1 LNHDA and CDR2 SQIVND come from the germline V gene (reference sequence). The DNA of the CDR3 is TGTGCCAGTAGTGGCACTAGCGGGAGTTTCGATGAGCAGTTCTTC. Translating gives CASSGTSGSFDEQFF.

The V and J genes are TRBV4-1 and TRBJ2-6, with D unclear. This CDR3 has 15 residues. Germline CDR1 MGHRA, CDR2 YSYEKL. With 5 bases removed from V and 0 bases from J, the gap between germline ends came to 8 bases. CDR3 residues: CASSSEYSGANVLTF. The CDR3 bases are TGCGCCAGCAGCTCCGAGTACTCTGGGGCCAACGTCCTGACTTTC.

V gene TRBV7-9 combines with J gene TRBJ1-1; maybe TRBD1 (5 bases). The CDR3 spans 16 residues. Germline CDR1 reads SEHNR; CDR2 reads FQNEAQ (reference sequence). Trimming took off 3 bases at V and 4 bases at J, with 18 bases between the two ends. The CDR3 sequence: CASSFPLGDKGTEAFF. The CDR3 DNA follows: TGTGCCAGCAGCTTTCCGTTAGGGGATAAGGGCACTGAAGCTTTCTTT.

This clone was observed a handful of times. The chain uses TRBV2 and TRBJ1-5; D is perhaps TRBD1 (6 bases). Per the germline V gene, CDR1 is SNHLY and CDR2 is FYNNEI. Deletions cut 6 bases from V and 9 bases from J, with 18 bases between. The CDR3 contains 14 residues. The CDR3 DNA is TGTGCCAGCAGGGGGAACAGGGCCCCCCGGCCCCAGCATTTT. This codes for CASRGNRAPRPQHF. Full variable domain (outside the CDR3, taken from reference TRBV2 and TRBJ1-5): EPEVTQTPSHQVTQMGQEVILRCVPISNHLYFYWYRQILGQKVEFLVSFYNNEISEKSEIFDDQFSVERPDGSNFTLKIRSTKLEDSAMYFCASRGNRAPRPQHFGDGTRLSIL.

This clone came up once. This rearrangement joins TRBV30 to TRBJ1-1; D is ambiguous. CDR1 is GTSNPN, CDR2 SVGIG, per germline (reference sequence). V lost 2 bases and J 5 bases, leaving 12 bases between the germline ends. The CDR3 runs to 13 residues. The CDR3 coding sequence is TGTGCCTGGAGTCTAAGAGGGAGGACTGAAGCTTTCTTT. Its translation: CAWSLRGRTEAFF.

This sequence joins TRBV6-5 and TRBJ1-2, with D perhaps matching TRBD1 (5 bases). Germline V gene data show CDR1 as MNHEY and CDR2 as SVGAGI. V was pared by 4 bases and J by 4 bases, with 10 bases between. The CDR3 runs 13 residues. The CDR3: CASSSRVSYGYTF. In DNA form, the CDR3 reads TGTGCCAGCAGTTCCAGGGTGAGCTATGGCTACACCTTC.

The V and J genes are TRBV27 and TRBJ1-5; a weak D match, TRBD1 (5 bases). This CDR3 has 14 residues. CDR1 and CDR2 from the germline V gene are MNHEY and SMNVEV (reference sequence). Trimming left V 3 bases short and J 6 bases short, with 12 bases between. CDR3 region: CASSLGGLSQPQHF. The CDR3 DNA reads TGTGCCAGCAGTTTGGGGGGTTTGTCTCAGCCCCAGCATTTT.

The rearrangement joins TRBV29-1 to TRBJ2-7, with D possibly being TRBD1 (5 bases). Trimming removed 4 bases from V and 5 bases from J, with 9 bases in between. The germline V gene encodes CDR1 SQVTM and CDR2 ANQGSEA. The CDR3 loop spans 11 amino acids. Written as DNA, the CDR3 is TGCAGCGTTGCCCTAGGGGACGAGCAGTACTTC. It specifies CSVALGDEQYF.

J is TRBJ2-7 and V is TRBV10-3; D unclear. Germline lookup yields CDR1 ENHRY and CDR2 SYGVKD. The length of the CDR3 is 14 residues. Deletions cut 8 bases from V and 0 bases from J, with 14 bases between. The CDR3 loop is CAIAIFESSYEQYF. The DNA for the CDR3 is TGTGCCATCGCGATTTTCGAAAGCTCCTACGAGCAGTACTTC.

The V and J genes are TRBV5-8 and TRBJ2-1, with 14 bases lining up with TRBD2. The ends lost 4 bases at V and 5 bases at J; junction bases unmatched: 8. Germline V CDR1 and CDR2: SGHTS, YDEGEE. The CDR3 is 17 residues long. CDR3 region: CASSPGLAGVMDNEQFF. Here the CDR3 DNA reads TGTGCCAGCAGCCCGGGACTAGCGGGAGTAATGGACAATGAGCAGTTCTTC. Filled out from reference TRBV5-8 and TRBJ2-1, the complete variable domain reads EAGVTQSPTHLIKTRGQQATLRCSPISGHTSVYWYQQALGLGLQFLLWYDEGEERNRGNFPPRFSGRQFPNYSSELNVNALELEDSALYLCASSPGLAGVMDNEQFFGPGTRLTVL.

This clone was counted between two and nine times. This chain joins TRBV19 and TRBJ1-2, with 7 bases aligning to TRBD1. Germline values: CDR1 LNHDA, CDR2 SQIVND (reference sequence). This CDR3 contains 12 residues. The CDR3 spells CVTRGNNYGYTF. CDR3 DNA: TGTGTCACCAGGGGGAATAACTATGGCTACACCTTC.

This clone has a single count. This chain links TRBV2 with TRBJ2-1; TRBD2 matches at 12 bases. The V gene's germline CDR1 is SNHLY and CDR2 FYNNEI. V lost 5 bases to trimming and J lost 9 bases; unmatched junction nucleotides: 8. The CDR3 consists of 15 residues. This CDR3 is CASSLLAGGPGEQFF. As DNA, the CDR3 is TGTGCCAGCAGTCTTCTAGCGGGGGGGCCGGGTGAGCAGTTCTTC.